This T cell receptor (beta chain) was retrieved from a study of blood T cell repertoires in COVID-19. Study-wide background: Sources were T cells, B-cell-depleted T cells, or PBMCs; the material itself was cDNA or gDNA.

V lost 4 bases, J lost 0 bases, and 8 bases stayed unmatched. The CDR3 is 16 residues long. The germline gives CDR1 SGHDT, CDR2 YYEEEE. Original data processing: Reference gene primers were amplified, and this amplification served to estimate nucleated cell counts. Repertoires were generated with immunoSEQ multiplex PCR, while TCRdb's copy carries only in-frame clones and drops some. For V, J and clone size, that table is used; D and trimming come from the DNA. The sample records a few hundred thousand clones, 75% to 90% being singletons. Seattle's enrolled individuals joined amid active infection and were then monitored longitudinally.

Sequencing was done on a sample of peripheral blood. The V and J genes are TRBV5-6 and TRBJ2-5; the match to TRBD2 covers 8 bases. The source is an elderly woman with COVID-19, enrolled during active disease. The CDR3 region is CASSPKAGDYQETQYF. The DNA of the CDR3 is TGTGCCAGCAGCCCCAAAGCGGGAGACTACCAAGAGACCCAGTACTTC.